The present T cell receptor (beta chain) was sequenced within a study of blood T cell repertoires in COVID-19. Germline-derived CDR1 and CDR2 are SGHNT and YYREEE (reference sequence). Trimming pared 1 base from V and 4 bases from J, leaving 11 bases between. This CDR3 is built from 14 residues. Assay used: immunoSEQ multiplex PCR; TCRdb lists only in-frame clones, some missing. Of over 400,000 clones listed, roughly nine tenths are singletons. The material sequenced was peripheral blood. The source of this sequence is a woman aged 45 to 65 with COVID-19, enrolled during active disease. This rearrangement joins TRBV5-4 to TRBJ1-2; D is undetermined. This CDR3 is CASSLLTDFYGYTF. As DNA, the CDR3 is TGTGCCAGCAGCTTGTTGACTGATTTCTATGGCTACACCTTC.